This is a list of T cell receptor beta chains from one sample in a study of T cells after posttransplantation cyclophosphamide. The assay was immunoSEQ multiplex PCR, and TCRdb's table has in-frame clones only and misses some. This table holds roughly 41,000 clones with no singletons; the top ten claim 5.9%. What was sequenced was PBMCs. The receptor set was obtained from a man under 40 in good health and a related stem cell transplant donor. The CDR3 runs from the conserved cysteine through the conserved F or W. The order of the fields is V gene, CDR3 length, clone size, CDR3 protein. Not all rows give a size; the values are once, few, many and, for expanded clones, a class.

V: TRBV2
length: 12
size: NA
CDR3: CASTYRADTQYF

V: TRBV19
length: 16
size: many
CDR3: CASSIGGRQASYEQYF

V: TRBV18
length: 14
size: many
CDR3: CASSPRQGMGTQYF

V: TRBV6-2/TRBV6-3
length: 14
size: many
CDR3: CASRQTGMNTEAFF

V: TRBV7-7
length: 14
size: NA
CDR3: CASSLRLGDTEAFF

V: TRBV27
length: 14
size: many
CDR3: CASSLLGQGSGYTF

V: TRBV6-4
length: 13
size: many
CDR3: CASSDSKATEAFF

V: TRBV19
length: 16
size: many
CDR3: CATGQGAIDNNQPQHF

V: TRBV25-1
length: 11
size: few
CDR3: CASTDLATQYF

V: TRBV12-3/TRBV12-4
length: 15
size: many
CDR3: CASSSRDSQNEKLFF

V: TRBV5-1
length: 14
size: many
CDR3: CASGGTSGTDTQYF

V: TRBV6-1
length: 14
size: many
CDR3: CASSEARTNQPQHF

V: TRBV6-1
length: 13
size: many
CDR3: CASSSRQDHEQYF

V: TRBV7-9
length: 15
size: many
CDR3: CASSPSGQENQPQHF

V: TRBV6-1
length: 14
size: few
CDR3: CASSPWRGGETQYF

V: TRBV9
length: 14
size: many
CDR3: CASSVGLGGNTIYF

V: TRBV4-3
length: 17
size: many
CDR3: CASSQEASGGNTGELFF

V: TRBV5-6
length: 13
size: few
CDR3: CASSLSGTDTQYF

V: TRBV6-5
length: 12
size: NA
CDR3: CAAGDYTDTQYF

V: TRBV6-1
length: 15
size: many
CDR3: CASSENRGTGETQYF

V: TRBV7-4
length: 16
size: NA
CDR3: CASSLVTGRSNQPQHF

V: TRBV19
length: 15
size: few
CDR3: CASSQYITAQETQYF

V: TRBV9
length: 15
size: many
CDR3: CASSVAPGGANEQFF

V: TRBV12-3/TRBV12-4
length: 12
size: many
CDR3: CASSFRGGPQFF

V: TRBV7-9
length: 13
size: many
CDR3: CASSGWGDNEQFF